This T cell receptor (beta chain) was identified in a study of beta chain features in type 1 diabetes. Expressed TCRB transcripts were sequenced, since all the RNA that had been isolated was reverse transcribed. The table came from immunoSEQ multiplex PCR; TCRdb's copy has only in-frame clones and leaves some out. The sample has around 240,000 clones, over 7.5% seen once. Stem cell-like memory, regulatory, central memory and naive CD4+ cells were sorted via CD45RO/CCR7/CD25/CD127/CD95/CD27. J was trimmed by 3 bases and V by 4 bases; bases with no gene match: 0. The V gene's germline CDR1 is MRHNA and CDR2 SNTAGT. The CDR3 is made up of 14 amino acids.

The J gene is TRBJ2-3, the V gene TRBV6-4; TRBD2 matches at 11 bases. The material sequenced was naive CD4+ T cells from blood. The origin of this receptor is a woman younger than 35 in good health. DNA for the CDR3: TGTGCCAGCAGTGTAGCGGGGGGGACAGATACGCAGTATTTT. It yields the protein CASSVAGGTDTQYF.